This entry features one T cell receptor (beta chain) sequence. The second PCR ran roughly 6 to 11 cycles with a sample-barcoded 5' primer and J-beta primers. TCRdb re-called the 5' RACE reads through MiXCR, storing one row per CDR3 protein. The repertoire includes 1.4 million to 1.5 million distinct CDR3 sequences, around 42% of them detected once, and roughly 7.7% sits in the top ten. The record originates from a study of blood T cells in healthy people across ages. With 5 bases removed from V and 10 bases from J, the gap between germline ends came to 27 bases. Per germline, CDR1 SEHNR and CDR2 FQNEAQ (reference sequence). The CDR3 covers 16 residues. At least 6 million PBMCs were isolated per sample.

Material for sequencing was blood. The TCR sequence derives from a woman aged 18-29 years in good health. This chain links TRBV7-9 with TRBJ2-7, with D uncertain. Written as DNA, the CDR3 is TGTGCCAGCAGCGTGTACCCGGGCCAATTATCCCAGCCCCAGTACTTC. Amino acid sequence: CASSVYPGQLSQPQYF.